This TCR beta chain is from a study of T cell responses to AZD1222 COVID-19 vaccine. Broader study findings: Two doses of AZD1222 preceded a rise in Spike-specific TCR breadth and depth.

Data came from immunoSEQ multiplex PCR; TCRdb stores just in-frame clones and leaves some out. The sample carries more than 150,000 clones, approximately 91% recorded once. V lost 6 bases, J lost 7 bases, and 5 bases stayed unmatched. CDR3 length: 14 amino acids. CDR1 is LNHDA and CDR2 is SQIVND in the germline V gene (reference sequence). In its sample, this clone was seen once. Its antigen remains unidentified. This clonotype was sampled from an adult in good health. Sequencing was performed on peripheral blood, taken on day 0 of AZD1222 vaccination. The chain combines TRBV19 with TRBJ2-1; 11 nucleotides agree with TRBD2. In nucleotides, the CDR3 is TGTGCCAGTAGATTAGCGGGAGGGCCGAATGAGCAGTTCTTC. Protein: CASRLAGGPNEQFF.